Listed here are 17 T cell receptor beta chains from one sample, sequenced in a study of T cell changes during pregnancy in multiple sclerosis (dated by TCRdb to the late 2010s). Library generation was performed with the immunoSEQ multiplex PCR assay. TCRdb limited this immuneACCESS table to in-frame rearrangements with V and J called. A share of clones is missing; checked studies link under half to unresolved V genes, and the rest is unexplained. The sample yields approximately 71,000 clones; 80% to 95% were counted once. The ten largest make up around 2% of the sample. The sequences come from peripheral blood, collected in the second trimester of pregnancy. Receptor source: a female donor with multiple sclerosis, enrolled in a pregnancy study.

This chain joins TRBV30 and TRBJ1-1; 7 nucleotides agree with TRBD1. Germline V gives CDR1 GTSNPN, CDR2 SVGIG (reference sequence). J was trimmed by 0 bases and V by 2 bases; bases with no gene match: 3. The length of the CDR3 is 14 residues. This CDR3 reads CAWSPGGLNTEAFF. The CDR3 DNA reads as TGTGCCTGGAGTCCAGGGGGACTGAACACTGAAGCTTTCTTT.

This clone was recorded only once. Here the CDR3 DNA reads TGTGCCAGTAGTAGGGGACTGTCCTACGAGCAGTACTTC. Translating it yields CASSRGLSYEQYF. The rearrangement joins TRBV19 to TRBJ2-7, with a weak D call TRBD2 (6 bases). From germline, CDR1 is LNHDA and CDR2 SQIVND (reference sequence). V was clipped by 4 bases and J by 1 base, with 8 bases between them. This CDR3 is 13 amino acids long.

The CDR3 sequence is CASSPPADRGTEAFF. The CDR3 region has the DNA TGTGCCAGCAGTCCTCCGGCCGACCGGGGCACTGAAGCTTTCTTT. The chain recombines TRBV6-5 with TRBJ1-1; D is uncertain. Germline CDR1 and CDR2: MNHEY and SVGAGI. V gave up 5 bases and J gave up 4 bases, with 17 bases separating them. The CDR3 is 15 amino acids.

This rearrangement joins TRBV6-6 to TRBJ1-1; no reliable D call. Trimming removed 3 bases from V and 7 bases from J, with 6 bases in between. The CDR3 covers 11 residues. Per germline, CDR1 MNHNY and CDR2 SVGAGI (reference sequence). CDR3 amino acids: CASSYSSEAFF. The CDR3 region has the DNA TGTGCCAGCAGTTATAGTAGTGAAGCTTTCTTT.

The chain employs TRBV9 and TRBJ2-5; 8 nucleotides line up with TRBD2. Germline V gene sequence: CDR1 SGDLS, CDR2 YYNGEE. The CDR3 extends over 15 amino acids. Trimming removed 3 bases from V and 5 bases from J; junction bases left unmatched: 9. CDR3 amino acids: CASSARAGEGETQYF. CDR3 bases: TGTGCCAGCAGCGCCAGAGCGGGAGAAGGCGAGACCCAGTACTTC.

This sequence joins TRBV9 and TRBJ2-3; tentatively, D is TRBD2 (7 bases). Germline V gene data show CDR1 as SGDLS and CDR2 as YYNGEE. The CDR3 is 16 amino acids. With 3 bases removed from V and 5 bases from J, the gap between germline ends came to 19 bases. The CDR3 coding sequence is TGTGCCAGCAGCGGAGGGGTGGGGGGGCCTGGAGATACGCAGTATTTT. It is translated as CASSGGVGGPGDTQYF.

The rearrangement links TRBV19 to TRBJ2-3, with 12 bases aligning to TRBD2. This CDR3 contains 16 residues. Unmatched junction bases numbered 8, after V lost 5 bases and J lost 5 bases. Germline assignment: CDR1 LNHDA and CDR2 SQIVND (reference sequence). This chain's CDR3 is CASSETGLAGLDTQYF. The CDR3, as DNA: TGTGCCAGTAGTGAAACAGGACTAGCGGGATTAGATACGCAGTATTTT.

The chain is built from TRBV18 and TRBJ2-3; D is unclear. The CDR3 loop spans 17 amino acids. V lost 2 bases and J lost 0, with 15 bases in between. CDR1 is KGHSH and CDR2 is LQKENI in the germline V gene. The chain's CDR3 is CASSPFGDGSSTDTQYF. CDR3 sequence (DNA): TGTGCCAGCTCACCATTCGGAGACGGGTCTAGCACAGATACGCAGTATTTT.

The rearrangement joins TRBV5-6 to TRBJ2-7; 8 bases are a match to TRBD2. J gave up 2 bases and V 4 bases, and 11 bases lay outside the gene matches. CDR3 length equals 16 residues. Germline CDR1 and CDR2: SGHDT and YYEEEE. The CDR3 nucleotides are TGTGCCAGCAGCCGGGAGCGGGGGTTTCGCCCCTACGAGCAGTACTTC. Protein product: CASSRERGFRPYEQYF.

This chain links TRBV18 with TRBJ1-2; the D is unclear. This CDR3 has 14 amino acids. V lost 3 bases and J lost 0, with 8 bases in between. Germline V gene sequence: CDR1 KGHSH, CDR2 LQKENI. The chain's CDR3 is CASSPSTTNYGYTF. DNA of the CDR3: TGTGCCAGCTCACCCTCGACAACTAACTATGGCTACACCTTC.

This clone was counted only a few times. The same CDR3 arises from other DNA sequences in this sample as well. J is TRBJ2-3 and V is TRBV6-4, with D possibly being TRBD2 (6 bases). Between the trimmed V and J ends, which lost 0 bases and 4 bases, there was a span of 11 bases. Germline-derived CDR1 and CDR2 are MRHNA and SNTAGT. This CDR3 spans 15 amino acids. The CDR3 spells CASSDSSGGADTQYF. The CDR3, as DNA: TGTGCCAGCAGTGACTCATCCGGCGGGGCAGATACGCAGTATTTT.

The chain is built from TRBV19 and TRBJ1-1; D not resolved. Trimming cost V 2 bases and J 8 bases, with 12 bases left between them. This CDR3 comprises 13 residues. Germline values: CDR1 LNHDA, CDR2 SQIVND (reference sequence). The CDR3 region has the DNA TGTGCCAGTAGTATATCCTCAACAGCCGAAGCTTTCTTT. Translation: CASSISSTAEAFF.

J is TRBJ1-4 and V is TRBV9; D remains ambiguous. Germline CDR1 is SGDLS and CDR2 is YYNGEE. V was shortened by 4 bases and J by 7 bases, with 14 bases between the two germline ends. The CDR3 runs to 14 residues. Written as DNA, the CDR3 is TGTGCCAGCAGCAACGGAGGGATCACTGAAAAACTGTTTTTT. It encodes CASSNGGITEKLFF. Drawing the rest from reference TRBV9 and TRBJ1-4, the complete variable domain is DSGVTQTPKHLITATGQRVTLRCSPRSGDLSVYWYQQSLDQGLQFLIQYYNGEERAKGNILERFSAQQFPDLHSELNLSSLELGDSALYFCASSNGGITEKLFFGSGTQLSVL.

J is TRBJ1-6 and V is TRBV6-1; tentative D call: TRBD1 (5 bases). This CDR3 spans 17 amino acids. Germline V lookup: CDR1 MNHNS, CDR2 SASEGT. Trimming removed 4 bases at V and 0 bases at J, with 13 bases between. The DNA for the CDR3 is TGTGCCAGCAGTGGGGGGGGTATTAGCTCCTATAATTCACCCCTCCACTTT. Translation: CASSGGGISSYNSPLHF.

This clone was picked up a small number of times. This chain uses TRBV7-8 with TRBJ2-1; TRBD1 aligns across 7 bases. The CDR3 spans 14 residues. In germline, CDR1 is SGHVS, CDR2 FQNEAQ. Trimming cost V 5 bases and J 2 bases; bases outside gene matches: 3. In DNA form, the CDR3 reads TGTGCCAGCAGCGTGGGGACAGCCTACAATGAGCAGTTCTTC. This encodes CASSVGTAYNEQFF.

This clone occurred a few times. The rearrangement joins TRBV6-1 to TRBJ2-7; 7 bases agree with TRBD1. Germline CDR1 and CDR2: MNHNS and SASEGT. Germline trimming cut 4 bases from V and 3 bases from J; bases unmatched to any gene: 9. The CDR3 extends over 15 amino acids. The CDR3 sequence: CASSALQGSGYEQYF. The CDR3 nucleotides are TGTGCCAGCAGTGCCCTACAGGGGTCGGGCTACGAGCAGTACTTC.

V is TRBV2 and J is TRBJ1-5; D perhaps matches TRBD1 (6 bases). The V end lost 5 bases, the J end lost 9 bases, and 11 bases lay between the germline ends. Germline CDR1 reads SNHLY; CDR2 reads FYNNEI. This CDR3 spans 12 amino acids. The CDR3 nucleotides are TGTGCCAGCAGTAGACAGGATTTGCCCCAGCATTTT. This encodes CASSRQDLPQHF.